This TCR beta chain was observed in a study of CD8 T cells in ankylosing spondylitis. Study conclusions and caveats: Ankylosing spondylitis blood appeared to be characterized by a TCR beta motif of 8 or 9 highly homologous variants. Enrichment of disease-linked clones was reportedly significant in matched ankylosing spondylitis synovial fluid.

Each CDR3 protein is one row after TCRdb ran MiXCR on the 5' RACE reads. The sample has 700,000 to 1,000,000 distinct CDR3 sequences, around 11% seen once. CDR1 and CDR2 from the germline V gene are MDHEN and SYDVKM. The CDR3 is 13 residues long. V was pared by 5 bases and J by 2 bases, with 8 bases between. In this sample, this clonotype turned up a few times. What it recognizes is unknown. The specimen sequenced was blood, either unsorted or a sorted T cell fraction (not recorded which). The origin of this receptor is a male donor with ankylosing spondylitis. The chain joins TRBV28 to TRBJ2-3; no definite D call. This chain's CDR3 is CASSRTFTDTQYF. The CDR3 nucleotides read TGTGCCAGCAGTAGGACCTTCACAGATACGCAGTATTTT.